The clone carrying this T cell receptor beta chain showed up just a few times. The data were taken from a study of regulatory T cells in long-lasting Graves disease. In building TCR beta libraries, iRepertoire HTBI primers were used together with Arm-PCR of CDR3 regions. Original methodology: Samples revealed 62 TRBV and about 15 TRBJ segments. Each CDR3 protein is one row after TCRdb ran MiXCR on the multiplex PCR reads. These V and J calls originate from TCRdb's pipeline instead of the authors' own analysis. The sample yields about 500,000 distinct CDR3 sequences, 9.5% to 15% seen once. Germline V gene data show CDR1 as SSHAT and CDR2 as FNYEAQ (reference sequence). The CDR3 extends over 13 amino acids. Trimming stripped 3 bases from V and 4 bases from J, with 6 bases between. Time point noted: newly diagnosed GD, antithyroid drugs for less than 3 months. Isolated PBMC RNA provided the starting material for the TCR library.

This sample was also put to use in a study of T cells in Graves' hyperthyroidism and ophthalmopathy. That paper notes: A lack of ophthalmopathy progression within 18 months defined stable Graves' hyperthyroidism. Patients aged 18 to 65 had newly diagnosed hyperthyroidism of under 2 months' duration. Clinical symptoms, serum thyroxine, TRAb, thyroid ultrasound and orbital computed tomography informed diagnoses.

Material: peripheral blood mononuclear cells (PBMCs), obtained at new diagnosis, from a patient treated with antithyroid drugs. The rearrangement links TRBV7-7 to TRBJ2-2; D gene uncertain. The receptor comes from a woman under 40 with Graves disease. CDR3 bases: TGTGCCAGCAGCTTGGCCGTCACCGGGGAGCTGTTTTTT. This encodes CASSLAVTGELFF. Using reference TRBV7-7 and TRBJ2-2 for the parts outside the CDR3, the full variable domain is GAGVSQSPRYKVTKRGQDVTLRCDPISSHATLYWYQQALGQGPEFLTYFNYEAQPDKSGLPSDRFSAERPEGSISTLTIQRTEQRDSAMYRCASSLAVTGELFFGEGSRLTVL.